This T cell receptor beta chain originates from a study of blood T cell repertoires in COVID-19 (dated by TCRdb to 2020 to 2022). At the level of the whole study: The collaborator samples originated in the United States, Italy and Spain and spanned the acute and convalescent phases of COVID-19. The material from the prospective study consisted of cDNA or gDNA derived from T cells, B-cell-depleted T cells, or PBMCs. Deeply sampled blood TCRbeta repertoires from subjects exposed to, actively infected with, or recovered from COVID-19 were included in the dataset. The repertoires were released in a freely available public database intended as a resource for research on the immune response to SARS-CoV-2. Samples were obtained from the ongoing ImmuneRACE study (first 160 participants) and from 950 to 1,500 subjects provided by 6 global collaborators. A de-identified subject ID, COVID-19 status, age in years and sex were almost always included in the sample metadata. HLA class I and class II types, where available, came from metadata supplied by the sample provider rather than from assay-based typing.

Broader findings and caveats from the paper: The quantity of clinical and demographic metadata differed by source and by participant and was supplied without curation.

CDR1 and CDR2 (SGHNT, YYREEE) derive from the germline V gene (reference sequence). Measured from the cysteine to the phenylalanine, the CDR3 is 15 residues long. CDR3 DNA only is kept here, 45 bases in frame from base 1. Ends trimmed: V by 0 bases, J by 2 bases; bases unmatched to a gene: 1. This clone was detected a few times. This clone's antigen is unknown. No per-base quality is available; no much larger clone lies one base away. Samples from volunteer blood donors who had recovered from COVID-19 were contributed by a second Seattle source. Each collaborating institution followed its own protocols to collect whole blood in K2EDTA tubes. For TCRbeta analysis, collaborators shipped samples in one of three forms: frozen whole blood, isolated PBMCs, or DNA extracted from either of those sample types. TCRbeta CDR3 regions were amplified from genomic DNA using the immunoSEQ Assay, a bias-controlled multiplex PCR. For the original study's pipeline: Nucleated cell counts per sample were estimated from amplification of reference gene primers within the assay. Sequence reads were collapsed and filtered to measure the absolute abundance of every unique TCRbeta CDR3 rearrangement. For each sample, productive Simpson clonality was calculated by taking the square root of Simpson's diversity index across productive rearrangements. Not all clones reach the TCRdb copy of this immuneACCESS table, which keeps in-frame sequences only. Checked studies attribute under half of the gap to unresolved V genes and leave the rest unexplained. V, J and clone size were drawn from that table, and D and trimming were deduced from the DNA. This sample gives roughly 230,000 clones in total; roughly nine tenths of them show up just once. Roughly 5% of the sample goes to the ten largest clones.

The clonotype was recovered from a middle-aged woman who had recovered from COVID-19. Sequencing was performed on peripheral blood. This chain is built from TRBV5-4 and TRBJ2-1; a stretch of 8 junction bases matches TRBD1. The CDR3 protein is CASSLGDRTYNEQFF. In nucleotides, the sequence is TGTGCCAGCAGCTTGGGGGACAGGACCTACAATGAGCAGTTCTTC. Joined to the reference TRBV5-4 and TRBJ2-1 proteins, this CDR3 gives the full variable domain: ETGVTQSPTHLIKTRGQQVTLRCSSQSGHNTVSWYQQALGQGPQFIFQYYREEENGRGNFPPRFSGLQFPNYSSELNVNALELDDSALYLCASSLGDRTYNEQFFGPGTRLTVL.